One TCR beta chain is described in this entry. Its target is unknown. Mismatch with germline at one junction end may stem from a read error. This sample was taken from a study of T-cell memory formation after mild COVID-19. General study results and limits: Most CD4+ clones that shrank were in CM and EM, while CD8+ ones turned up in EMRA.

This CDR3 has 14 residues. Germline V lookup: CDR1 LGHNA, CDR2 YNFKEQ. MiXCR, run by TCRdb on the 5' RACE reads, gives a single entry per CDR3 protein. The profile shows 150,000 or so distinct CDR3 sequences, 14% of them singletons. What was sequenced was PBMCs or a T cell subset sorted from them (not recorded which). The TCR was taken from an adult woman who had mild COVID-19 (a few samples of this study predate the infection). Cell type and time point are not known. The genes are TRBV4-2 and TRBJ2-3, with a possible D match to TRBD2 (5 bases). CDR3 region: CASRRLADTDTRYF. CDR3 nucleotides: TGTGCCAGCCGGCGGCTAGCAGACACAGATACGCGGTATTTT.